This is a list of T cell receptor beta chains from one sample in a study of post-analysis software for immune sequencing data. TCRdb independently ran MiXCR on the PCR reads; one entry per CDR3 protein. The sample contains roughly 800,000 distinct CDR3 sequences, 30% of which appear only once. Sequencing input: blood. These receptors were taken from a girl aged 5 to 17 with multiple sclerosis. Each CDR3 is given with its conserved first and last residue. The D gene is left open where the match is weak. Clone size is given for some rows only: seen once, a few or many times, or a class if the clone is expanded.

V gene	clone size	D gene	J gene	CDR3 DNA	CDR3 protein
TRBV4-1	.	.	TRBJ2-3	TGCGCCAGCAGCTACAAGATTGCCTCCAGCACAGATACGCAGTATTTT	CASSYKIASSTDTQYF
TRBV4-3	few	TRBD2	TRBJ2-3	TGCGCCAGCAGCCAAGATGGTGCGGGAGGAGATACGCAGTATTTT	CASSQDGAGGDTQYF
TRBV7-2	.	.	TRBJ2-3	TGTGCCAGCAGCTCCCAAATTGGAGATACGCAGTATTTT	CASSSQIGDTQYF
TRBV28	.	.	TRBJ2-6	TGTGTCAGCAGTGTCCTAAGGGACTCGGGGGCCAACGTCCTGACTTTC	CVSSVLRDSGANVLTF
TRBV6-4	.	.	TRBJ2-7	TGTGCCAGCAGTGACTCGGCAGGGGTGTACGAGCAGTACTTC	CASSDSAGVYEQYF
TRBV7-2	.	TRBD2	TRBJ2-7	TGTGCCAGCAGGTTGGGGGGGGGACTAGCGTGGGAGCAGTACTTC	CASRLGGGLAWEQYF
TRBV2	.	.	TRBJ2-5	TGTGCCAGTTTTAGGACAGAGGAAGAGACCCAGTACTTC	CASFRTEEETQYF
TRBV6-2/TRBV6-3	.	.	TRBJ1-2	TGTGCCAGCAGCGACCCCGCTCGGGGCTATGGCTGCACCTTC	CASSDPARGYGCTF
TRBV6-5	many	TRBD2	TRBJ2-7	TGTGCCAGCAGTTCCCCTAGCGGGGCTTCCTACGAGCAGTACTTC	CASSSPSGASYEQYF
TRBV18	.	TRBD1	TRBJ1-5	TGTGCCAGCTCACCCACCGGGGACAGGGTTATAGGTCAGCCCCAGCATTTT	CASSPTGDRVIGQPQHF
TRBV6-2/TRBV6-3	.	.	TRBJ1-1	TGTGCCAGCAGTTACCGGGTCCTGAACACTGAAGCTTTCTTT	CASSYRVLNTEAFF
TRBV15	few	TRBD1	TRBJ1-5	TGTGCCACCAGCAGAGGAACCGGGACAGGGGATAGCAATCAGCCCCAGCATTTT	CATSRGTGTGDSNQPQHF
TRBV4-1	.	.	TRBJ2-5	TGCGCCAGCAGCCTCGGACTATCCGAGACCCAGTACTTC	CASSLGLSETQYF
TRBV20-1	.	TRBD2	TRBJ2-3	TGCTCCGCTAGCCGACTAGCGGAATTTACAGATACGCAGTATTTT	CSASRLAEFTDTQYF
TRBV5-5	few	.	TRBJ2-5	TGTGCCAGCAGCTTGAGGGGGTCGGCTTACCCTCGGGGCCCGCAAGAGACCCAGTACTTC	CASSLRGSAYPRGPQETQYF
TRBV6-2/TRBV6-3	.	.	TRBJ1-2	TGTGCCAGCAGAAATGGGGGAGTCGACTATGGCTACACCTTC	CASRNGGVDYGYTF
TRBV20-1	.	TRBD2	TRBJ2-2	TGCAGTGCTAGTACTAGCGGGAGTAGCACCGGGGAGCTGTTTTTT	CSASTSGSSTGELFF
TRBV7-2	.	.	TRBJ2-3	TGTGCCAGCAGCCAGAGCGTCGGGGGCGCAGATACGCAGTATTTT	CASSQSVGGADTQYF
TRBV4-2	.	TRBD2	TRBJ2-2	TGTGCCAGCAGTCAATACCTTAGCGGGAGCCGGGCCGGGGAGCTGTTTTTT	CASSQYLSGSRAGELFF
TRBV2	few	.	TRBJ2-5	TGTGCCAGCAGACCCGGGACCAAAACGAATCCGGCCCTAGAGACCCAGTACTTC	CASRPGTKTNPALETQYF
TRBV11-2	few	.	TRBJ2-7	TGTGCCAGCACCCTAACCGGGGGCAGGGAGCAGTACTTC	CASTLTGGREQYF
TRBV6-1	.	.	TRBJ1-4	TGTGCCAGCAGTGGCCAACCGTCTGAAAAACTGTTTTTT	CASSGQPSEKLFF
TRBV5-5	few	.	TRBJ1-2	TGTGCCAGCAGCTTGGGGACAGATCACACCTTC	CASSLGTDHTF
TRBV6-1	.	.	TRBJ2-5	TGTGCCAGCACCAAGCAGCTGGGACATGTGGGCAATGAGCAGTACTTC	CASTKQLGHVGNEQYF
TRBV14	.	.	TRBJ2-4	TGTGCCAGCAGCCACTTGGCGTTGGAAAACATTCAGTACTTC	CASSHLALENIQYF
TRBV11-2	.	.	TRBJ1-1	TGTGCCAGCAGCCTGACGGCTGAAGCTTTCTTT	CASSLTAEAFF
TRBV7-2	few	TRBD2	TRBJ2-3	TGTGCCAGCAGCCGAAGAAAGGGAGGACTAGCGGGATTTGGAGCAGATACGCAGTATTTT	CASSRRKGGLAGFGADTQYF
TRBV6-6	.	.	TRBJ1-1	TGTGCCAGCAGCCCCACGGCACAGAACACTGAAGCTTTCTTT	CASSPTAQNTEAFF
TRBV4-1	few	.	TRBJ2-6	TGCGCCAGCAGCCAATATCAGGGCTCTGGGGCCAACGTCCTGACTTTC	CASSQYQGSGANVLTF
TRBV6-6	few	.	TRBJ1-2	TGTGCCACCCGGTACGGGGGCGCGAGTCCTAACTATGGCTACACCTTC	CATRYGGASPNYGYTF
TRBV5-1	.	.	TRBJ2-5	TGCGCCAGCAGCTTGCTTCAAAGGCATCAAGAGACCCAGTACTTC	CASSLLQRHQETQYF
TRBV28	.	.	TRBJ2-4	TGTGCCACCGCTCGAGGAGACAGGAAGTCCGGTCAGTACTTC	CATARGDRKSGQYF
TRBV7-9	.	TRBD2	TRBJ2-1	TGTGCCAGCAGCTCCTACCCACTAGCGGATCCTCGCAATGAGCAGTTCTTC	CASSSYPLADPRNEQFF
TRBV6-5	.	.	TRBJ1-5	TGTGCCAACAGTCCTTTCGGGCAAGGGCAGCCCCAGCATTTT	CANSPFGQGQPQHF
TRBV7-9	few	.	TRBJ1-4	TGTGCCAGCAGCTTCCGGGGGCGGGGTGAAAAACTGTTTTTT	CASSFRGRGEKLFF
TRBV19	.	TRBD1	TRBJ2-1	TGTGCCAGTAGTCCGAAAACAGGGGGCGGGTTCAATGAGCAGTTCTTC	CASSPKTGGGFNEQFF
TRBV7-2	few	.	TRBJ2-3	TGTGCCAGCAGCCTTAGCGTGGGGCCAGATACGCAGTATTTT	CASSLSVGPDTQYF
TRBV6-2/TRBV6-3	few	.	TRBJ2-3	TGTGCCAGCCATCCGTTAGGCGAGGCAAGACCCACAGATACGCAGTATTTT	CASHPLGEARPTDTQYF
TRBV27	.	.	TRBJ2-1	TGTGCCAGCAGTTTCGGGCGGGGTATTAGGGTTGAGCAGTTCTTC	CASSFGRGIRVEQFF
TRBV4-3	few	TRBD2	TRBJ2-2	TGCGCCAGCAGCCCGCGCGTGGGACTAGCGGGAGGGCCAGATCCCGGGGAGCTGTTTTTT	CASSPRVGLAGGPDPGELFF
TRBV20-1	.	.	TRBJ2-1	TGCAGTGCTAGAAGGCTGGGGGGCGTTGGGCAGTTCTTC	CSARRLGGVGQFF
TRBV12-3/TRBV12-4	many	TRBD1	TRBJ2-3	TGTGCCAGCAGTCCGGACAGGTTCACAGATACGCAGTATTTT	CASSPDRFTDTQYF
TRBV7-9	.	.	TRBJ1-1	TGTGCCAGCAGCTTAGACAGTCGAGCTTTCTTT	CASSLDSRAFF
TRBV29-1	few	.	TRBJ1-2	TGCAGCGTTGCAGGAATGGGAGGGGGCTATGGCTACACCTTC	CSVAGMGGGYGYTF
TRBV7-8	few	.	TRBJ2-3	TGTGCCAGCAGCTTCTTGATCGGGGGTGGAGATACGCAGTATTTT	CASSFLIGGGDTQYF
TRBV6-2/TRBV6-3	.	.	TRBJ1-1	TGTGCCAGCAGTTACTCAGGACGGATGGGAACTGAAGCTTTCTTT	CASSYSGRMGTEAFF
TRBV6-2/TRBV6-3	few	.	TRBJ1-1	TGTGCCAGCAGTTACGGCAGGTGGAACACTGAAGCTTTCTTT	CASSYGRWNTEAFF
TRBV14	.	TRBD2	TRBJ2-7	TGTGCCAGCAGCCAAGGACCCGGACTAGGGACGGGAGAGCAGTACTTC	CASSQGPGLGTGEQYF
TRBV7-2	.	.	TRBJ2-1	TGTGCCAGCAGCTTAGGGGGGGCGGGGCAGTTCTTC	CASSLGGAGQFF
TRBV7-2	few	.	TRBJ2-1	TGTGCCAGCAGCTTAGCGCAAGTAAGCGAGCAGTTCTTC	CASSLAQVSEQFF
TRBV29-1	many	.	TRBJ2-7	TGCAGCGTAACCGGGGGCTATTACGAGCAGTACTTC	CSVTGGYYEQYF